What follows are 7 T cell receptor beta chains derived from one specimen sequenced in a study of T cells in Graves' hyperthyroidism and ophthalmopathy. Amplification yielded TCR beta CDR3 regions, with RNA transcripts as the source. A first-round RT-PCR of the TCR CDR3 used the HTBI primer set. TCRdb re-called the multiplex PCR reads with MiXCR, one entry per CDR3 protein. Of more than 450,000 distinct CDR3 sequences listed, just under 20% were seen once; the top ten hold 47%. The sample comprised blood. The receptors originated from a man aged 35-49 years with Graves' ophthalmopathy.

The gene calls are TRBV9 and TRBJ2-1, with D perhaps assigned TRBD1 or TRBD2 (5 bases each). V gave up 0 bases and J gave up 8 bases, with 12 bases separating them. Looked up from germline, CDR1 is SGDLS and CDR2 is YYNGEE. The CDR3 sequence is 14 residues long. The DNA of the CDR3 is TGTGCCAGCAGCGTAGATGGTATGGGGGATGAGCAGTTCTTC. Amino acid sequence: CASSVDGMGDEQFF.

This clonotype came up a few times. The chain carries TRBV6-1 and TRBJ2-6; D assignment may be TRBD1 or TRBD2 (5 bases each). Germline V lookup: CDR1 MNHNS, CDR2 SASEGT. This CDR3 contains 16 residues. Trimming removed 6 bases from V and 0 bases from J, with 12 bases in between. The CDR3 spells CASSLRDVSGANVLTF. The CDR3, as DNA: TGTGCCAGCAGCCTCCGGGACGTCTCTGGGGCCAACGTCCTGACTTTC.

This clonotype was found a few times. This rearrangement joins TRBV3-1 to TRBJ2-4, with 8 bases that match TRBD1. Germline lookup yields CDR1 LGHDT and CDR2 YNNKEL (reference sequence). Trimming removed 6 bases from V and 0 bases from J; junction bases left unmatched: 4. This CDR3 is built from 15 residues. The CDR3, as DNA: TGTGCCAGCAGAGCAACAGGGGGAGCCAAAAACATTCAGTACTTC. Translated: CASRATGGAKNIQYF.

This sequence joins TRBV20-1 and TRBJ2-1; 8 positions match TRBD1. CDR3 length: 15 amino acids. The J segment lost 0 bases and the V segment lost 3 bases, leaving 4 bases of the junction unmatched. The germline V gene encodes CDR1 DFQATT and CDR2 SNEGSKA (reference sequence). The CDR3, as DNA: TGCAGTGCTAGGAGACAGGGGACCTCCTACAATGAGCAGTTCTTC. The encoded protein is CSARRQGTSYNEQFF.

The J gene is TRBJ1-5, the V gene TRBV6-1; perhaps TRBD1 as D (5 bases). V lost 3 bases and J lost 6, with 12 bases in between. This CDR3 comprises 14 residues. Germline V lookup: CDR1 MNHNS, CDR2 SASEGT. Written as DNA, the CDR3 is TGTGCCAGCAGTGACCCGGCAGGGCCTCAGCCCCAGCATTTT. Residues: CASSDPAGPQPQHF.

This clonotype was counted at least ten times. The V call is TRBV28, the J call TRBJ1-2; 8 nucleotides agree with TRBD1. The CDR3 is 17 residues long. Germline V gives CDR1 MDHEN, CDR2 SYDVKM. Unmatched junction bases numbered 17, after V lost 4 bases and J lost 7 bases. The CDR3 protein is CASSSQEWDRWLGGYTF. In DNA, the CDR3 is TGTGCCAGCAGTTCCCAGGAGTGGGACAGGTGGTTAGGTGGCTACACCTTC.

Written as DNA, the CDR3 is TGTGCCAGCAGCTTATTCGCCCTACAGACCACAGATACGCAGTATTTT. Its protein product is CASSLFALQTTDTQYF. The gene calls are TRBV5-6 and TRBJ2-3; D is unclear. In germline, CDR1 is SGHDT, CDR2 YYEEEE. Trimming took 2 bases from V and 2 from J, leaving 15 bases between them. The CDR3 runs to 16 residues. The complete variable domain, with remaining parts taken from reference TRBV5-6 and TRBJ2-3, reads DAGVTQSPTHLIKTRGQQVTLRCSPKSGHDTVSWYQQALGQGPQFIFQYYEEEERQRGNFPDRFSGHQFPNYSSELNVNALLLGDSALYLCASSLFALQTTDTQYFGPGTRLTVL.